The sequence of this T cell receptor beta chain was determined in a study of regulatory T cells in long-lasting Graves disease. Sequencing libraries for TCR beta were prepared with iRepertoire HTBI primers and Arm-PCR of CDR3 regions. TCRdb itself ran the multiplex PCR reads through MiXCR, one entry per CDR3 protein. Of 620,000 or so distinct CDR3 sequences detected, around 17% appear once; the ten largest clones hold approximately 18%. This clonotype has ten or more counts. Trimming stripped 4 bases from V and 4 bases from J, with 17 bases between. Germline V lookup: CDR1 MDHEN, CDR2 SYDVKM. CDR3 length: 16 amino acids. Sample time point: newly diagnosed GD, antithyroid drugs for less than 3 months. From PBMCs, RNA was extracted and then used to make the TCR library. Patients came through an endocrinology department, and that department was in Xi'an, China. The same specimen was also included in a second study, on T cells in Graves' hyperthyroidism and ophthalmopathy.

The chain recombines TRBV28 with TRBJ1-3; D call uncertain. The TCR sequence derives from a woman aged 30 to 39 with Graves disease. This specimen consisted of peripheral blood mononuclear cells (PBMCs), obtained at new diagnosis, from a patient treated with antithyroid drugs. CDR3 in amino acids: CASSSSLTVLGNTIYF. The CDR3 DNA reads as TGTGCCAGCAGTTCTTCCCTTACAGTATTGGGAAACACCATATATTTT.